The 26 T cell receptor beta chains listed next were all sequenced from one sample in a study of CD8 T cells in ankylosing spondylitis. TCRdb ran MiXCR on the 5' RACE reads and lists one entry per CDR3 protein. The table shows about 330,000 distinct CDR3 sequences, with less than 10% occurring only once. General study findings and limits: Seemingly characteristic of ankylosing spondylitis blood was a TCR beta motif consisting of about 8 highly homologous variants.

Their antigen targets remain unknown. The sample taken for sequencing was blood, either unsorted or a sorted T cell fraction (not recorded which). The receptors here all came from a male donor with ankylosing spondylitis.

This sequence joins TRBV29-1 and TRBJ2-3; D is unclear. Germline lookup yields CDR1 SQVTM and CDR2 ANQGSEA. The CDR3 is 12 residues long. The V end lost 4 bases, the J end lost 1 base, and 6 bases lay between the germline ends. The CDR3 reads CSVAPGTDTQYF. DNA of the CDR3: TGCAGCGTTGCTCCGGGCACAGATACGCAGTATTTT.

This chain connects TRBV29-1 to TRBJ2-2; D gene ambiguous. Per the germline V gene, CDR1 is SQVTM and CDR2 is ANQGSEA. CDR3 length equals 13 residues. The V and J ends lost 5 bases and 0 bases respectively, with 7 bases between them. CDR3 nucleotides: TGCAGCGTTTCCGGGTCGAACACCGGGGAGCTGTTTTTT. It codes for CSVSGSNTGELFF.

This clonotype was seen a few times. The chain employs TRBV12-3 or TRBV12-4 and TRBJ2-5; 7 nucleotides agree with TRBD1. CDR3 size: 15 residues. V lost 5 bases and J lost 5; bases outside the gene matches: 11. The CDR3 here is CASSRQGATWETQYF. The CDR3 nucleotides read TGTGCCAGCAGTCGACAGGGCGCGACGTGGGAGACCCAGTACTTC.

This chain joins TRBV20-1 and TRBJ2-7; a weak D match, TRBD2 (5 bases). V shed 6 bases and J shed 3 bases, with 9 bases lying between them. The CDR3 runs to 11 residues. Germline values: CDR1 DFQATT, CDR2 SNEGSKA (reference sequence). The CDR3 spells CSAQSGYEQYF. In DNA form, the CDR3 reads TGCAGTGCGCAGAGCGGCTACGAGCAGTACTTC.

Of note for this clonotype: Relative to the germline gene, one junction end is altered; a read error may explain this. J is TRBJ2-3 and V is TRBV20-1, with D possibly TRBD2 on 6 matching bases. The germline V gene encodes CDR1 DFQATT and CDR2 SNEGSKA (reference sequence). This CDR3 comprises 14 residues. The CDR3 DNA reads as TGCAGCGCTAGGGACTCCCTCCTCACAGATACGCAGTATTTT. It codes for CSARDSLLTDTQYF.

This chain connects TRBV28 to TRBJ2-7; 11 nucleotides match TRBD1. The CDR3 sequence is 15 residues long. V trimming: 6 bases; J trimming: 5 bases; junction bases outside the gene matches: 9. Germline V gene lookup returns CDR1 MDHEN and CDR2 SYDVKM. The CDR3 loop is CASRIPGQGANEQYF. DNA for the CDR3: TGTGCCAGCAGGATTCCCGGACAGGGGGCGAACGAGCAGTACTTC.

The rearrangement joins TRBV29-1 to TRBJ2-1, with a possible D match to TRBD1 (6 bases). Germline CDR1 reads SQVTM; CDR2 reads ANQGSEA. Trimming took off 6 bases at V and 8 bases at J, with 14 bases between the two ends. The CDR3 loop spans 12 amino acids. CDR3 nucleotides: TGCAGCGTACAGGGACCAGGGGATGAGCAGTTCTTC. This gives the protein CSVQGPGDEQFF.

This clonotype was counted only a few times. The chain employs TRBV7-9 and TRBJ2-1; TRBD2 matches at 9 bases. Germline-derived CDR1 and CDR2 are SEHNR and FQNEAQ (reference sequence). Trimming at V came to 1 base and at J to 1 base, leaving 5 bases not matched to a gene. The CDR3 totals 17 residues. CDR3 nucleotide sequence: TGTGCCAGCAGCTTAGTAATTAGCGGGAGTTCCTACAATGAGCAGTTCTTC. Residues: CASSLVISGSSYNEQFF.

The J gene is TRBJ2-5, the V gene TRBV4-3, with 10 bases fitting TRBD1. CDR3 length: 19 amino acids. V lost 0 bases and J lost 3; bases outside the gene matches: 13. Germline values: CDR1 LGHNA, CDR2 YSLEER. DNA of the CDR3: TGCGCCAGCAGCCAAGATGCTCAAGGGACAGGGGCGTTTGAAGAGACCCAGTACTTC. Amino acids: CASSQDAQGTGAFEETQYF.

J is TRBJ1-2 and V is TRBV4-1, with TRBD1 matching over 7 bases. The CDR3 covers 15 residues. V was pared by 0 bases and J by 2 bases, with 3 bases of the junction left unmatched. Per germline, CDR1 MGHRA and CDR2 YSYEKL. CDR3 region: CASSQDGRGNYGYTF. The CDR3 DNA reads as TGCGCCAGCAGCCAAGATGGCAGGGGGAACTATGGCTACACCTTC.

The genes are TRBV20-1 and TRBJ2-3; perhaps TRBD1 as D (5 bases). The CDR3 extends over 17 amino acids. Per the germline V gene, CDR1 is DFQATT and CDR2 is SNEGSKA (reference sequence). V was trimmed by 4 bases and J by 2 bases, leaving 22 bases between them. Here the CDR3 DNA reads TGCAGTGCTATCACGCCTTTTCAGGGAAAGTTCACAGATACGCAGTATTTT. Protein product: CSAITPFQGKFTDTQYF.

This CDR3 reads CSASPFRVGYEQYF. DNA of the CDR3: TGCAGTGCTAGCCCCTTCAGAGTGGGGTACGAGCAGTACTTC. This chain uses TRBV20-1 with TRBJ2-7; no definite D call. The CDR3 totals 14 residues. Trimming removed 3 bases at V and 4 bases at J, with 16 bases between. Germline values: CDR1 DFQATT, CDR2 SNEGSKA (reference sequence).

Only a few counts were recorded for this clonotype. This chain joins TRBV19 and TRBJ2-5; D possibly uses TRBD1 or TRBD2 (5 bases each). Looked up from germline, CDR1 is LNHDA and CDR2 is SQIVND (reference sequence). The ends were cut back, 3 bases at V and 4 bases at J, with 15 bases in the middle. The CDR3 extends over 15 amino acids. CDR3 amino acids: CASSMNQGRGETQYF. In nucleotides, the CDR3 is TGTGCCAGTAGTATGAACCAGGGACGAGGAGAGACCCAGTACTTC.

This clonotype was counted between two and nine times. The V gene is TRBV5-4, the J gene TRBJ2-1, with a possible D match to TRBD2 (5 bases). V lost 0 bases and J lost 7, with 17 bases in between. Germline lookup yields CDR1 SGHNT and CDR2 YYREEE (reference sequence). The CDR3 is made up of 16 amino acids. The DNA for the CDR3 is TGTGCCAGCAGCTTGGTGGGCCCAATTGAGGGTAATGAGCAGTTCTTC. It specifies CASSLVGPIEGNEQFF.

This clonotype was seen a few times. The chain is built from TRBV12-3 or TRBV12-4 and TRBJ1-3; D is uncertain. V was shortened by 3 bases and J by 3 bases, with 9 bases between the two germline ends. The CDR3 spans 14 residues. As DNA, the CDR3 is TGTGCCAGCAGTTTTTCGGGGTTTGGAAACACCATATATTTT. Its translation: CASSFSGFGNTIYF.

At least ten counts were recorded for this clonotype. This chain connects TRBV7-3 to TRBJ1-5; D uncertain. Germline values: CDR1 SGHTA, CDR2 FQGTGA. This CDR3 is 13 amino acids long. Trimming cost V 0 bases and J 7 bases, with 7 bases left between them. CDR3 protein: CASSLTYQQPQHF. The CDR3 region has the DNA TGTGCCAGCAGCTTAACGTACCAACAGCCCCAGCATTTT.

This clonotype was seen repeatedly, ten times or more. This chain connects TRBV10-3 to TRBJ2-1; D is uncertain. Germline CDR1 reads ENHRY; CDR2 reads SYGVKD. The V end lost 5 bases, the J end lost 5 bases, and 4 bases lay between the germline ends. The CDR3 contains 11 residues. The CDR3 loop reads CAISQDNEQFF. The CDR3 bases are TGTGCCATCAGTCAGGACAATGAGCAGTTCTTC.

Many counts were recorded for this clonotype. This chain connects TRBV7-9 to TRBJ2-2; perhaps TRBD1 as D (6 bases). Germline CDR1 is SEHNR and CDR2 is FQNEAQ (reference sequence). V was clipped by 1 base and J by 4 bases, with 7 bases between them. This CDR3 is built from 14 residues. CDR3 residues: CASSLGQVTGELFF. The CDR3 DNA reads TGTGCCAGCAGCTTAGGACAGGTCACCGGGGAGCTGTTTTTT.

The V gene is TRBV7-8, the J gene TRBJ2-2; tentatively, D is TRBD1 or TRBD2 (5 bases each). There are 16 residues in the CDR3. Trimming took 4 bases from V and 5 from J, leaving 17 bases between them. Germline V CDR1 and CDR2: SGHVS, FQNEAQ. For the CDR3, the DNA is TGTGCCAGCAGCTCCCCCGGGACCCGGAGGACCGGGGAGCTGTTTTTT. It yields the protein CASSSPGTRRTGELFF.

This clonotype was picked up a small number of times. The chain recombines TRBV9 with TRBJ1-1; 8 nucleotides agree with TRBD1. This CDR3 spans 15 amino acids. With V trimmed by 3 bases and J by 0 bases, 4 bases remained unmatched. Germline V lookup: CDR1 SGDLS, CDR2 YYNGEE. CDR3: CASSATGAMNTEAFF. The CDR3 DNA follows: TGTGCCAGCAGCGCGACAGGGGCAATGAACACTGAAGCTTTCTTT.

Only a few counts were recorded for this clonotype. This sequence joins TRBV5-6 and TRBJ2-1; TRBD1 matches at 9 bases. This CDR3 region has 15 residues. The germline V gene has CDR1 SGHDT and CDR2 YYEEEE. V lost 4 bases, J lost 5 bases, and 7 bases stayed unmatched. CDR3 protein: CASSPIGQGNNEQFF. The CDR3 DNA sequence: TGTGCCAGCAGCCCAATAGGACAGGGGAACAATGAGCAGTTCTTC.

This clonotype was recorded many times. The genes are TRBV29-1 and TRBJ2-1; 9 bases are a match to TRBD2. Germline assignment: CDR1 SQVTM and CDR2 ANQGSEA. The CDR3 runs 14 residues. The junction had 8 bases not matched to a gene; V was cut back by 2 bases and J by 9 bases. The CDR3 DNA is TGCAGCGTTGAATCTAGCGGGGCCAGTGGTGAGCAGTTCTTC. This encodes CSVESSGASGEQFF.

J is TRBJ2-1 and V is TRBV5-1; 13 nucleotides agree with TRBD2. V dropped 4 bases and J dropped 5; count of bases not matched to a gene: 3. The germline V gene encodes CDR1 SGHRS and CDR2 YFSETQ. This CDR3 spans 15 amino acids. CDR3 nucleotide sequence: TGCGCCAGCAGCCGCGGGACTAGCGGGAACAATGAGCAGTTCTTC. Translation gives CASSRGTSGNNEQFF. Looking up the rest from reference TRBV5-1 and TRBJ2-1 gives the full variable domain: KAGVTQTPRYLIKTRGQQVTLSCSPISGHRSVSWYQQTPGQGLQFLFEYFSETQRNKGNFPGRFSGRQFSNSRSEMNVSTLELGDSALYLCASSRGTSGNNEQFFGPGTRLTVL.

V and J are TRBV4-2 and TRBJ2-5, with TRBD2 matching 9 bases. V lost 4 bases and J lost 5; bases outside the gene matches: 8. Per germline, CDR1 LGHNA and CDR2 YNFKEQ. This CDR3 comprises 15 residues. CDR3 sequence: CASSRRLADFETQYF. CDR3 coding DNA: TGTGCCAGCAGCCGTCGACTAGCGGATTTCGAGACCCAGTACTTC.

This clonotype was seen at least ten times. The chain carries TRBV5-1 and TRBJ1-1, with no clear D. Per germline, CDR1 SGHRS and CDR2 YFSETQ. The CDR3 runs 13 residues. Deletions cut 4 bases from V and 3 bases from J, with 10 bases between. CDR3 amino acids: CASSGMGYTEAFF. CDR3 in DNA: TGCGCCAGCAGCGGGATGGGGTACACTGAAGCTTTCTTT.

There are a few counts of this clonotype. The rearrangement uses TRBV6-2 or TRBV6-3 and TRBJ2-1, with 13 bases that match TRBD2. The germline V gene has CDR1 MNHEY and CDR2 SVGEGT. V was pared by 5 bases and J by 9 bases, with 22 bases of the junction left unmatched. The CDR3 is 20 amino acids. CDR3 nucleotides: TGTGCCAGCAGTCGGACCCCCCCGGGACTAGCGGGATCTGGGTGGATTGAGCAGTTCTTC. Amino acids: CASSRTPPGLAGSGWIEQFF.